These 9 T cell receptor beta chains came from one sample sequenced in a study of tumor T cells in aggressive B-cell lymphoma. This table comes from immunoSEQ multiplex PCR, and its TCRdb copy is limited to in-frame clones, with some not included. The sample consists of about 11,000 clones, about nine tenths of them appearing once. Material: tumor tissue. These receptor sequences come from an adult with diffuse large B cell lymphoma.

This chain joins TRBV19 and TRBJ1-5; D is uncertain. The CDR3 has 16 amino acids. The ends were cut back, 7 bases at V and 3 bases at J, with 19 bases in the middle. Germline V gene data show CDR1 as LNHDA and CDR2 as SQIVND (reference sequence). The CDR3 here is CASTPPRESYNQPQHF. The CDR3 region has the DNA TGTGCCAGTACCCCCCCAAGGGAGAGTTACAATCAGCCCCAGCATTTT.

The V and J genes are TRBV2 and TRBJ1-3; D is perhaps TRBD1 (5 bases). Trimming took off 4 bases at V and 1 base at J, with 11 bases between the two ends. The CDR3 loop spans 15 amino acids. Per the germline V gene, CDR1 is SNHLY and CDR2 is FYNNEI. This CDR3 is CASSGSRASGNTIYF. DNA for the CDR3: TGTGCCAGCAGTGGAAGCAGGGCATCTGGAAACACCATATATTTT.

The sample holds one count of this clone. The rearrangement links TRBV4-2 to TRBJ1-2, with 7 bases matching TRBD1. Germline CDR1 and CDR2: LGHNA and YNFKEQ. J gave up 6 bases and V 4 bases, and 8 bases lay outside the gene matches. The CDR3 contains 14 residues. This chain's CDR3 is CASSPGTVEDGYTF. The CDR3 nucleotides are TGTGCCAGCAGCCCCGGGACAGTGGAAGATGGCTACACCTTC.

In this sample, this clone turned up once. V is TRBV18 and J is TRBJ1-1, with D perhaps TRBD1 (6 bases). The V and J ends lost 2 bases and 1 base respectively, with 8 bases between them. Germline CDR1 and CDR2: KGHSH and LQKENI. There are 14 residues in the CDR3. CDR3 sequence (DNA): TGTGCCAGCTCACCAGTGGGACAGAACACTGAAGCTTTCTTT. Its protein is CASSPVGQNTEAFF.

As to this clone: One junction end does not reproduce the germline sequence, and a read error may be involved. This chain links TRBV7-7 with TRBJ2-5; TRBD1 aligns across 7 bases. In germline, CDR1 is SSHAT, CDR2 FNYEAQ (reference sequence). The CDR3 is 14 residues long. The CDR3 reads CASSLHRGQETQYF. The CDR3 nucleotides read TGTGCTAGCAGCTTACACAGGGGTCAAGAGACCCAGTACTTC.

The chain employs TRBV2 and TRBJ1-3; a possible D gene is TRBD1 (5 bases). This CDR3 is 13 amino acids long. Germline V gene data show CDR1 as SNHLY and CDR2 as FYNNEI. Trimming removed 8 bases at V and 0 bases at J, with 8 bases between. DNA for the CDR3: TGTGCCAGCCGACAGAGCTCTGGAAACACCATATATTTT. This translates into CASRQSSGNTIYF.

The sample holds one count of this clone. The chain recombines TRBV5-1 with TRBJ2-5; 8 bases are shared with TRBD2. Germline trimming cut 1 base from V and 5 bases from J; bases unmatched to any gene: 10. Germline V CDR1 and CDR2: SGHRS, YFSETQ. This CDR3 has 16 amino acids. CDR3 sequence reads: CASSLNVGTSFETQYF. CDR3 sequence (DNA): TGCGCCAGCAGCTTGAATGTAGGGACTAGTTTTGAGACCCAGTACTTC.

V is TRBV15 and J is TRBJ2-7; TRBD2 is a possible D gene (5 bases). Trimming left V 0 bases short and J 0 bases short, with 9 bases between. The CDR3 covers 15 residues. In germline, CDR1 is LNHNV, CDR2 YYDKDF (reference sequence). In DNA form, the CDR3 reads TGTGCCACCAGCAGAGATCCGGGGAGCTCCTACGAGCAGTACTTC. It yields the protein CATSRDPGSSYEQYF.

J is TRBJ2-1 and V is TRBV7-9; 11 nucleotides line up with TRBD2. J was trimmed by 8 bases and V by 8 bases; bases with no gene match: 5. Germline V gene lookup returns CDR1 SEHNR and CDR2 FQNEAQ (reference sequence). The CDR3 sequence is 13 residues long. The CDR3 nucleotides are TGTGCCAGCTTAGCGGGGGGGTTCCATGAGCAGTTCTTC. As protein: CASLAGGFHEQFF.